Following are 24 T cell receptor beta chains from one sample sequenced in a study of Graves' ophthalmopathy and Graves' hyperthyroidism. The sequenced template was RNA, covering the TCR beta CDR3 region. The workflow started with a first-round RT-PCR run with HTBI primers and then moved on to a second-round multiplex PCR. One entry per CDR3 protein results from TCRdb running MiXCR on the multiplex PCR reads. The sample records hundreds of thousands of distinct CDR3 sequences, 40% being singletons. Sequencing was carried out using peripheral blood. These receptors were taken from an adult man with Graves' ophthalmopathy.

Turning to this clonotype: Being one base from a much bigger clone, this may be a read error. The final CDR3 position lacks the conserved phenylalanine or tryptophan, pointing to a likely read error. The rearrangement joins TRBV2 to TRBJ1-6; D unclear. Germline CDR1 SNHLY, CDR2 FYNNEI. Trimming removed 6 bases from V and 5 bases from J, with 11 bases in between. This CDR3 region has 14 residues. In DNA form, the CDR3 reads TGTGCCAGCAGAGGCGGGTGGGATAATTCACCCCTCCACTCT. Encoded protein: CASRGGWDNSPLHS.

J is TRBJ1-1 and V is TRBV4-3; D is undetermined. CDR3 size: 11 residues. Germline loops: CDR1 LGHNA, CDR2 YSLEER. Trimming took 4 bases from V and 10 from J, leaving 10 bases between them. CDR3 DNA: TGCGCCAGCAGCCCCTTAACGGGAGCTTTCTTT. Translation gives CASSPLTGAFF.

The rearrangement joins TRBV10-3 to TRBJ2-5; 9 nucleotides line up with TRBD2. Trimming at V came to 0 bases and at J to 0 bases, leaving 5 bases not matched to a gene. CDR3 size: 17 residues. Germline CDR1 and CDR2: ENHRY and SYGVKD. In nucleotides, the CDR3 is TGTGCCATCAGTGAGTCGAGAACTAGCGGGTACCAAGAGACCCAGTACTTC. It is translated as CAISESRTSGYQETQYF.

Worth noting for this clonotype: Being one base from a much bigger clone, this may be a read error. V usage is TRBV6-6 and J usage is TRBJ1-6; possible D gene TRBD1, 6 bases. The length of the CDR3 is 15 residues. CDR1 is MNHNY, CDR2 SVGAGI, per germline (reference sequence). The CDR3 DNA sequence: TGTGTCAGCAGTCGGGGACATTCGAGTAATTCACCCCTCCACTTT. Protein sequence: CVSSRGHSSNSPLHF.

This chain joins TRBV6-2 or TRBV6-3 and TRBJ2-5; 8 positions match TRBD2. The CDR3 runs to 13 residues. The trim removed 5 bases at V and 3 bases at J, leaving 2 bases unmatched. Germline V lookup: CDR1 MNHEY, CDR2 SVGEGT. The CDR3: CASSPTSEETQYF. As DNA, the CDR3 is TGTGCCAGCAGTCCGACTAGCGAAGAGACCCAGTACTTC.

V gene TRBV24-1 combines with J gene TRBJ1-6; 9 nucleotides agree with TRBD1. The CDR3 spans 16 residues. After removal of 5 bases from V and 7 bases from J, the junction contained 8 bases not matched to a gene. Germline loops: CDR1 KGHDR, CDR2 SFDVKD. The CDR3 DNA sequence: TGTGCCACCAGTGGGACCGGGACAGGGATCAATTCACCCCTCCACTTT. Amino acid sequence: CATSGTGTGINSPLHF.

Regarding this clonotype: Germline is not matched at one junction end, which may reflect a read error. The chain recombines TRBV10-2 with TRBJ1-1, with a possible D match to TRBD1 (5 bases). This CDR3 has 16 residues. The germline V gene has CDR1 WSHSY and CDR2 SAAADI. This chain's CDR3 is CASSYYRPRGITEAFF. The DNA of the CDR3 is TGTGCCAGCAGTTACTACCGTCCGCGGGGGATCACTGAAGCTTTCTTT.

This clonotype was recorded a few times. The J gene is TRBJ2-7, the V gene TRBV7-9, with 7 bases lining up with TRBD2. Trimming at V came to 5 bases and at J to 0 bases, leaving 7 bases not matched to a gene. The germline V gene encodes CDR1 SEHNR and CDR2 FQNEAQ (reference sequence). The CDR3 runs to 15 residues. The CDR3 sequence: CASSQTSPNSYEQYF. The CDR3 nucleotides read TGTGCCAGCAGCCAGACTAGCCCGAACTCCTACGAGCAGTACTTC.

Regarding this clonotype: At one of its ends the junction is not consistent with the germline gene, which may arise from a read error. The chain recombines TRBV25-1 with TRBJ1-4; no clear D. Germline loops: CDR1 MGHDK, CDR2 SYGVNS. The CDR3 contains 15 residues. The CDR3 is CASSLGGTTNERLFF. CDR3 DNA sequence: TGTGCCAGCAGTTTGGGCGGAACAACTAATGAAAGACTGTTTTTT.

The chain uses TRBV7-2 and TRBJ1-2; no clear D. Trimming took 7 bases from V and 0 from J, leaving 12 bases between them. The CDR3 runs to 14 residues. Germline values: CDR1 SGHTA, CDR2 FQGNSA. This CDR3 is CASKREEANYGYTF. The CDR3 DNA reads as TGTGCCAGCAAAAGAGAAGAAGCTAACTATGGCTACACCTTC.

A word on this clonotype: A read error may explain this, as a much larger clone is one base away. The chain joins TRBV10-3 to TRBJ2-2; D might be TRBD2 (6 bases). This CDR3 spans 15 amino acids. Germline values: CDR1 ENHRY, CDR2 SYGVKD. The CDR3 loop reads CAIKETSANTGGLFF. As DNA, the CDR3 is TGTGCCATCAAGGAAACTTCTGCGAACACCGGGGGGCTGTTTTTT.

The sample holds many counts of this clonotype. The rearrangement joins TRBV5-8 to TRBJ1-1; no definite D call. This CDR3 has 13 amino acids. V lost 1 base to trimming and J lost 3 bases, with 7 bases between them. CDR1 and CDR2 (germline): SGHTS, YDEGEE. The chain's CDR3 is CASSLSPDTEAFF. In DNA, the CDR3 is TGTGCCAGCAGCTTGAGTCCAGACACTGAAGCTTTCTTT.

V is TRBV11-2 and J is TRBJ2-6; a weak D match, TRBD1 (6 bases). CDR3 size: 15 residues. Trimming took off 6 bases at V and 2 bases at J, with 11 bases between the two ends. Germline CDR1 SGHAT, CDR2 FQNNGV. This chain's CDR3 is CASSETGTGANVLTF. Here the CDR3 DNA reads TGTGCCAGCAGTGAGACAGGTACTGGGGCCAACGTCCTGACTTTC.

This clonotype was seen ten or more times. The chain links TRBV7-9 to TRBJ1-2, with D unclear. Between the trimmed V and J ends, which lost 1 base and 8 bases, there was a span of 8 bases. The CDR3 covers 12 residues. Germline CDR1 and CDR2: SEHNR and FQNEAQ (reference sequence). Here the CDR3 reads CASSLVTAGYTF. The CDR3 DNA reads as TGTGCCAGCAGCTTAGTGACGGCAGGCTACACCTTC.

As regards this clonotype: One base away lies a much larger clone, so this may be a sequencing read error. The CDR3 DNA sequence: TGTGCCGGCAGTTACTACAGAGCTTTCTTT. It is translated as CAGSYYRAFF. V is TRBV10-3 and J is TRBJ1-1, with D uncertain. Germline CDR1 ENHRY, CDR2 SYGVKD. V was trimmed by 11 bases and J by 10 bases, leaving 14 bases between them. This CDR3 is built from 10 residues.

This clonotype occurred a few times. The chain carries TRBV2 and TRBJ1-5; the D is unclear. Trimming shortened V by 5 bases and J by 1 base, and 12 bases separated the two germline ends. CDR3 length equals 15 residues. Germline V CDR1 and CDR2: SNHLY, FYNNEI. This CDR3 is CASSPYIASNQPQHF. The CDR3 region has the DNA TGTGCCAGCAGTCCCTACATAGCCAGCAATCAGCCCCAGCATTTT.

The rearrangement uses TRBV12-3 or TRBV12-4 and TRBJ2-7, with D tentatively TRBD2 (6 bases). V was trimmed by 5 bases and J by 5 bases, leaving 19 bases between them. This CDR3 region has 15 residues. The CDR3 DNA follows: TGTGCCAGCAGTCTATCGGGACTTAATCAGGACGAGCAGTACTTC. It codes for CASSLSGLNQDEQYF.

The V gene is TRBV29-1, the J gene TRBJ2-5; D is uncertain. There are 13 residues in the CDR3. Trimming took off 4 bases at V and 0 bases at J, with 9 bases between the two ends. Germline V lookup: CDR1 SQVTM, CDR2 ANQGSEA. CDR3: CSVARTYQETQYF. The CDR3 DNA is TGCAGCGTTGCGAGGACGTACCAAGAGACCCAGTACTTC.

The chain links TRBV7-9 to TRBJ1-1; TRBD1 might be the D (5 bases). The ends were cut back, 6 bases at V and 7 bases at J, with 9 bases in the middle. This CDR3 is built from 11 residues. From germline, CDR1 is SEHNR and CDR2 FQNEAQ (reference sequence). CDR3 sequence: CASRETVEAFF. The CDR3, as DNA: TGTGCCAGCAGAGAGACAGTTGAAGCTTTCTTT.

CDR3 loop: CASSRGTGGVNYGYTF. The DNA of the CDR3 is TGTGCCAGCAGCCGCGGGACAGGGGGAGTAAACTATGGCTACACCTTC. This chain uses TRBV2 with TRBJ1-2; 11 bases agree with TRBD1. With V trimmed by 6 bases and J by 2 bases, 8 bases remained unmatched. Germline assignment: CDR1 SNHLY and CDR2 FYNNEI. The CDR3 contains 16 residues. Drawing the rest from reference TRBV2 and TRBJ1-2, the complete variable domain is EPEVTQTPSHQVTQMGQEVILRCVPISNHLYFYWYRQILGQKVEFLVSFYNNEISEKSEIFDDQFSVERPDGSNFTLKIRSTKLEDSAMYFCASSRGTGGVNYGYTFGSGTRLTVV.

This clonotype was observed many times. The V and J genes are TRBV7-9 and TRBJ2-2, with a possible D match to TRBD2 (6 bases). CDR3 length equals 12 residues. Germline loops: CDR1 SEHNR, CDR2 FQNEAQ (reference sequence). V was trimmed by 4 bases and J by 6 bases, leaving 6 bases between them. The CDR3 loop reads CASSSGAGELFF. In DNA form, the CDR3 reads TGTGCCAGCAGCTCGGGAGCCGGGGAGCTGTTTTTT. The full variable domain, rest sourced from reference TRBV7-9 and TRBJ2-2, is DTGVSQNPRHKITKRGQNVTFRCDPISEHNRLYWYRQTLGQGPEFLTYFQNEAQLEKSRLLSDRFSAERPKGSFSTLEIQRTEQGDSAMYLCASSSGAGELFFGEGSRLTVL.

The J gene is TRBJ1-5, the V gene TRBV20-1, with TRBD1 as a possible D gene (6 bases). V lost 3 bases to trimming and J lost 11 bases, with 29 bases between them. The germline V gene has CDR1 DFQATT and CDR2 SNEGSKA (reference sequence). The CDR3 has 17 residues. In DNA form, the CDR3 reads TGCAGTGCTAGTCGGCAGTCTGCCGGGGGGGCCAGGGAGACCCAGCATTTT. Protein sequence: CSASRQSAGGARETQHF.

The chain joins TRBV6-5 to TRBJ2-7; 7 bases line up with TRBD1. V shed 6 bases and J 6 bases; nucleotides not matched to a gene: 8. This CDR3 comprises 13 residues. The germline V gene has CDR1 MNHEY and CDR2 SVGAGI. The CDR3 is CASRETGSGEQYF. CDR3 DNA: TGTGCCAGCAGAGAGACAGGGTCAGGCGAGCAGTACTTC.

This clonotype was detected ten times or more. The rearrangement uses TRBV7-9 and TRBJ2-7, with 9 bases fitting TRBD1. This CDR3 contains 15 residues. Germline CDR1 is SEHNR and CDR2 is FQNEAQ (reference sequence). V was pared by 5 bases and J by 2 bases, with 7 bases of the junction left unmatched. CDR3 protein: CASSGGQGGPYEQYF. CDR3 sequence (DNA): TGTGCCAGCAGCGGGGGACAGGGAGGACCCTACGAGCAGTACTTC. The full variable domain, with the rest looked up from reference TRBV7-9 and TRBJ2-7, is DTGVSQNPRHKITKRGQNVTFRCDPISEHNRLYWYRQTLGQGPEFLTYFQNEAQLEKSRLLSDRFSAERPKGSFSTLEIQRTEQGDSAMYLCASSGGQGGPYEQYFGPGTRLTVT.